The text below deals with one T cell receptor (beta chain). Its antigen is not identified. The record originates from a study of T cells in localized non-small cell lung cancer. Study-wide results and limits: Median roughly 57 top-100 tumor clones were shared with paired adjacent lung. Adjacent uninvolved lung tissue had the highest T cell clonality, exceeding tumor. A denser population of T cells in blood accompanied longer overall survival.

Between the trimmed V and J ends, which lost 5 bases and 0 bases, there was a span of 10 bases. CDR3 length: 14 residues. Germline V CDR1 and CDR2: MDHEN, SYDVKM. The repertoire was sequenced with immunoSEQ multiplex PCR; TCRdb's copy has only in-frame clones and lacks some. This table holds 55,000 to 75,000 clones, 70% to 90% found once. The chain recombines TRBV28 with TRBJ2-5, with D possibly being TRBD1 or TRBD2 (5 bases each). The specimen comprised peripheral blood, sampled before any cancer treatment. The TCR sequence derives from a male donor older than 55 with stage III squamous cell lung carcinoma. CDR3 residues: CASSLGTHQETQYF. CDR3 in DNA: TGTGCCAGCAGTCTAGGGACCCACCAAGAGACCCAGTACTTC.